This entry concerns a single TCR beta chain. The CDR3 is made up of 13 amino acids. Trimming left V 2 bases short and J 3 bases short, with 8 bases between. Germline CDR1 is WNHNN and CDR2 is SYGVQD (reference sequence). The sample originates from a study of blood T cell repertoires in COVID-19. Study-wide context: Italy, Spain and the United States were the sources of the convalescent and acute COVID-19 samples. T cells, B-cell-depleted T cells, or PBMCs provided the cDNA or gDNA that served as material.

Sequencing used immunoSEQ multiplex PCR; TCRdb keeps in-frame clones, though not all of them. The sample has 30,000 to 40,000 clones, around 90% seen once. Sequencing was carried out using peripheral blood. This rearrangement joins TRBV10-1 to TRBJ2-7; tentatively, D is TRBD1 (6 bases). The origin of this receptor is a man in his sixties with active COVID-19. The CDR3 region has the DNA TGCGCCAGCAGTGAGACAGGGAACTACGAGCAGTACTTC. Its protein product is CASSETGNYEQYF.